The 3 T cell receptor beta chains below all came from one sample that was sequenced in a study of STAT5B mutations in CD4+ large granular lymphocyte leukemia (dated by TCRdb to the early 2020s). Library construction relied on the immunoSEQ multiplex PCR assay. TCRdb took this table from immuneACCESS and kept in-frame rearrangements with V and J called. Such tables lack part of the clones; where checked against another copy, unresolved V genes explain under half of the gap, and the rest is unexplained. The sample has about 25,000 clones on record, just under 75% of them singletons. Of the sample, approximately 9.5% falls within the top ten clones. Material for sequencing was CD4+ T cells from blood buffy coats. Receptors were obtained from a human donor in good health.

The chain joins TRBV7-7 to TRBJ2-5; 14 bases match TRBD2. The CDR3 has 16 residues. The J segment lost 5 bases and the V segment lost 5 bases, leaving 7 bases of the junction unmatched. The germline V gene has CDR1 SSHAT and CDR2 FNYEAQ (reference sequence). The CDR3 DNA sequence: TGTGCCAGCAGCACGGGACTAGCGGGAGAGGGGGAGACCCAGTACTTC. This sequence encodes CASSTGLAGEGETQYF.

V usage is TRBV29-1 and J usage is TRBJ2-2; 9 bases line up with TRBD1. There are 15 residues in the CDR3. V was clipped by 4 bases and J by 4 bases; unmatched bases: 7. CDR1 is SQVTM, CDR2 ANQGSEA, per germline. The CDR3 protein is CSVATGGTSTGELFF. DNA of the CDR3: TGCAGCGTTGCCACAGGGGGCACGAGCACCGGGGAGCTGTTTTTT.

CDR3 DNA sequence: TGCGCCAGCAGACGACACTCTGACACTGAAGCTTTCTTT. This translates into CASRRHSDTEAFF. V usage is TRBV10-2 and J usage is TRBJ1-1; D uncertain. Trimming stripped 6 bases from V and 3 bases from J, with 11 bases between. CDR1 WSHSY and CDR2 SAAADI come from the germline V gene. The CDR3 spans 13 residues.